Listed below are T cell receptor beta chains from one sample, sequenced in a study of T cell repertoires in cytomegalovirus infection. TCRdb reprocessed the reads with MiXCR, giving one entry per CDR3 protein. The table lists roughly 600,000 distinct CDR3 sequences, roughly 26% of them singletons. Specimen: CD8+ T cells from PBMCs. The receptor set was obtained from a human donor in good health (CMV status not recorded). Some clones in this sample may be carry-over from other donors' samples. Each CDR3 is given with its conserved first and last residue. The D gene is left open where the match is weak. Expanded clones get a size class; other rows say once, few or many, or leave the size out.

TRBJ2-7	NA	TRBV29-1	NA	TGCAGCGTTGTCATCAGGACTGGGGGCTACGAGCAGTACTTC	CSVVIRTGGYEQYF
TRBJ1-2	NA	TRBV7-9	few	TGTGCCAGCAGCTCGGGGCAGGAGTATGGCTACACCTTC	CASSSGQEYGYTF
TRBJ2-3	TRBD2	TRBV7-6	NA	TGTGCCAGCAGCCCGACTAGCGGGCTGGGTACGCAGTATTTT	CASSPTSGLGTQYF
TRBJ1-5	NA	TRBV5-5	NA	TGTGCCAGCAGCTTGATGTGGGGTAGCAATCAGCCCCAGCATTTT	CASSLMWGSNQPQHF
TRBJ2-1	NA	TRBV10-3	few	TGTGCCATCAGGCCTATACAGGGAAGCCCCTACAATGAGCAGTTCTTC	CAIRPIQGSPYNEQFF
TRBJ1-6	NA	TRBV2	NA	TGTGCCAGCGCCGGACGGGATAATTCACCCCTCCACTTT	CASAGRDNSPLHF
TRBJ2-1	TRBD2	TRBV5-6	NA	TGTGCCAGCAGCCCCCCCGGGGGGGGCTCGGAGAATGAGCAGTTCTTC	CASSPPGGGSENEQFF
TRBJ2-3	NA	TRBV7-6	few	TGTGCCAGCAGCTCCGAGCCCCGGGATACGCAGTATTTT	CASSSEPRDTQYF
TRBJ2-1	TRBD1	TRBV7-3	few	TGTGCCAGCAGCTTATTAAGGGGACAGCCCAATGAGCAGTTCTTC	CASSLLRGQPNEQFF
TRBJ1-1	NA	TRBV29-1	few	TGCAGCGTTGAAAGGGGGGAGGGGAGCACTGAAGCTTTCTTT	CSVERGEGSTEAFF
TRBJ2-1	TRBD2	TRBV5-5	NA	TGTGCCAGCAGCTCCACCCTCCGGGGGGGCGACAATGAGCAGTTCTTC	CASSSTLRGGDNEQFF
TRBJ1-5	NA	TRBV10-2	NA	TGCGCCAGCAGTGAGGGGGCGGGATATAGCAATCAGCCCCAGCATTTT	CASSEGAGYSNQPQHF
TRBJ2-5	TRBD2	TRBV6-6	few	TGTGCCAGCAGTTCGCTGGATAGCGGGGAACGGGAGACCCAGTACTTC	CASSSLDSGERETQYF
TRBJ1-1	NA	TRBV24-1	NA	TGTGCCACCAGACCAAACCCAGGGGCAAAGAACACTGAAGCTTTCTTT	CATRPNPGAKNTEAFF
TRBJ2-2	TRBD2	TRBV5-6	few	TGTGCCAGCAGCCCAGAGCGCGGGGGGAACACCGGGGAGCTGTTTTTT	CASSPERGGNTGELFF
TRBJ1-1	NA	TRBV7-9	many	TGTGCCAGCAGCGCCAGCCCCGTAGGCACTGAAGCTTTCTTT	CASSASPVGTEAFF
TRBJ2-1	TRBD2	TRBV7-4	NA	TGTGCCAGCAGCGTAGCGGGTACTCACAATGAGCAGTTCTTC	CASSVAGTHNEQFF
TRBJ2-2	TRBD1	TRBV4-1	many	TGCGCCAGCAGCCAAGATGGGACAGGGGGAAGTAAAGAGCTGTTTTTT	CASSQDGTGGSKELFF
TRBJ1-2	NA	TRBV15	NA	TGTGCCACCAGCAGAGATCTCGTGGGAACGTCGGCTAACTATGGCTACACCTTC	CATSRDLVGTSANYGYTF
TRBJ1-1	NA	TRBV25-1	NA	TGTGGACAGGACAACACTGAAGCTTTCTTT	CGQDNTEAFF
TRBJ1-5	TRBD1	TRBV4-1	few	TGTGCCAGCGGCAAACCGGGGACAGGCTATCAGCCCCAGCATTTT	CASGKPGTGYQPQHF
TRBJ2-1	NA	TRBV27	few	TGTGCCAGCAGTTCCAATCACGAATACAATGAGCAGTTCTTC	CASSSNHEYNEQFF
TRBJ2-1	TRBD2	TRBV7-8	many	TGTGCCAGCAGCTTTGGAGCGGGGCCCTACAATGAGCAGTTCTTC	CASSFGAGPYNEQFF
TRBJ2-1	TRBD2	TRBV7-9	NA	TGTGCCAGCAGCTTAGTGGCTAGCGGGAACAATGAGCAGTTCTTC	CASSLVASGNNEQFF
TRBJ2-1	TRBD1	TRBV11-3	many	TGTGCCAGCAGCTTCCGGGACAGGGCAGTCGATGAGCAGTTCTTC	CASSFRDRAVDEQFF
TRBJ2-4	NA	TRBV28	NA	TGTGCCAGCAGTTTCCAGGGGGGGCTAGGAAACATTCAGTACTTC	CASSFQGGLGNIQYF
TRBJ2-3	TRBD2	TRBV20-1	NA	TGCAGTGCTTCTCGGGGGGGCGGCACAGATACGCAGTATTTT	CSASRGGGTDTQYF
TRBJ1-1	NA	TRBV4-1	many	TGCGCCAGCAGAGCCGCGACCGTCAACACTGAAGCTTTCTTT	CASRAATVNTEAFF
TRBJ2-3	NA	TRBV27	NA	TGTGCCAGCAGCCGGGATACTAGCCTTGGGATAGATACGCAGTATTTT	CASSRDTSLGIDTQYF
TRBJ1-2	NA	TRBV20-1	NA	TGCAGTGCTAGAGATTATGGCAGGGCCTATGGCTACACCTTC	CSARDYGRAYGYTF
TRBJ2-3	TRBD1	TRBV7-9	few	TGTGCCAGCAGCCCCGACAGGGGAGCAGATACGCAGTATTTT	CASSPDRGADTQYF
TRBJ2-4	TRBD2	TRBV9	NA	TGTGCCAGCAGCGTCGCGGGGGGGCCCGGAAACATTCAGTACTTC	CASSVAGGPGNIQYF
TRBJ2-1	NA	TRBV7-6	few	TGTGCCAGCAGCTTAGTGAGCGGGTTCCTGTTCTTC	CASSLVSGFLFF
TRBJ2-2	NA	TRBV28	many	TGTGCCAGCAGCCGTGGGGACTTCACGAACACCGGGGAGCTGTTTTTT	CASSRGDFTNTGELFF
TRBJ2-1	TRBD1	TRBV7-4	NA	TGTGCCAGCAGCATAGGGACAGTCCTGGCGCAGTTCTTC	CASSIGTVLAQFF
TRBJ2-5	NA	TRBV7-9	few	TGTGCCAGCAGCTTCGTAGCGTCGTTTCAAGAGACCCAGTACTTC	CASSFVASFQETQYF
TRBJ1-5	NA	TRBV7-8	many	TGTGCCAGCAGCCCCGGACAGCTCAATCAGCCCCAGCATTTT	CASSPGQLNQPQHF
TRBJ2-7	NA	TRBV7-9	many	TGTGCCAGCAGCTTAGCAGGGGCCACCTTCTTC	CASSLAGATFF
TRBJ2-6	NA	TRBV27	few	TGTGCCATCGGCCCCGGGGTCCCTGGGGCCAACGTCCTGACTTTC	CAIGPGVPGANVLTF
TRBJ2-1	TRBD1	TRBV14	NA	TGTGCCAGCAGCCACCCCCCTGGGGGCCAGGGGGATTGGAATGAGCAGTTCTTC	CASSHPPGGQGDWNEQFF
TRBJ1-5	TRBD1	TRBV7-6	many	TGTGCCAGCAGCTTAGGGACAGGGGCCAATCAGCCCCAGCATTTT	CASSLGTGANQPQHF
TRBJ1-3	NA	TRBV19	NA	TGTGCCGGTAGTATCTTTCATCTCTCTGGAAACACCATATATTTT	CAGSIFHLSGNTIYF
TRBJ2-5	NA	TRBV29-1	NA	TGCAGCTCCCGAGTGAAGGACCAAGAGACCCAGTACTTC	CSSRVKDQETQYF
TRBJ2-2	NA	TRBV28	NA	TGTGCCAGCAGTTTCGGCGTAGGGAGCACCGGGGAGCTGTTTTTT	CASSFGVGSTGELFF
TRBJ2-7	NA	TRBV6-8	NA	TGTGCCAGCAGTTACGGGATAGGAGACTACGAGCAGTACTTC	CASSYGIGDYEQYF
TRBJ1-1	NA	TRBV6-5	few	TGTGCCAGCAGTTACTCGGGGCGGACTGAAGCTTTCTTT	CASSYSGRTEAFF
TRBJ1-1	NA	TRBV2	NA	TGTGCCAGCATTCGGACAGACAGGAAAGCTTTCTTT	CASIRTDRKAFF
TRBJ2-7	TRBD1	TRBV20-1	NA	TGCAGTGCTAGAGGCTACCGGGACAGTTCCTACGAGCAGTACTTC	CSARGYRDSSYEQYF
TRBJ2-3	NA	TRBV7-9	many	TGTGCCAGCAGCCCTTGGGGCAGGGACGGAGATACGCAGTATTTT	CASSPWGRDGDTQYF
TRBJ2-3	NA	TRBV7-2	few	TGTGCCAGCAGTCTAGTTGTGGGGATGGCAGATACGCAGTATTTT	CASSLVVGMADTQYF
TRBJ2-5	NA	TRBV10-3	many	TGTGCCATCAGGACGGACGGCCAAGAGACCCAGTACTTC	CAIRTDGQETQYF